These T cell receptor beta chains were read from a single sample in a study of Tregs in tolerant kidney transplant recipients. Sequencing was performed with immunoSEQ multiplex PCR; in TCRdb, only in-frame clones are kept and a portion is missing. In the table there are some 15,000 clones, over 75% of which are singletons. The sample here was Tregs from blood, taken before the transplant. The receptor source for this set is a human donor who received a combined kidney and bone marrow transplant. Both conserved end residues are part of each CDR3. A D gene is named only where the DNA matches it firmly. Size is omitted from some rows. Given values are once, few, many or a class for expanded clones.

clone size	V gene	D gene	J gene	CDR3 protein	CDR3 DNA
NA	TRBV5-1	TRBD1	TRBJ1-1	CASSFKRQGNTEAFF	TGCGCCAGCAGCTTCAAAAGACAGGGAAACACTGAAGCTTTCTTT
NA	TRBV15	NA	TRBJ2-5	CATSRDRREGETQYF	TGTGCCACCAGCAGAGATCGGCGGGAAGGAGAGACCCAGTACTTC
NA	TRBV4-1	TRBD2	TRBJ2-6	CASSHDRTSGLSGANVLTF	TGCGCCAGCAGCCACGACCGGACTAGCGGTCTCTCTGGGGCCAACGTCCTGACTTTC
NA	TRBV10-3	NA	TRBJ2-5	CAISDSVGPGGETQYF	TGTGCCATCAGTGACTCTGTAGGGCCCGGGGGAGAGACCCAGTACTTC
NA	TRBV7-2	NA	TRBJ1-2	CASSLMVGQEDGYTF	TGTGCCAGCAGCTTAATGGTAGGCCAGGAGGATGGCTACACCTTC
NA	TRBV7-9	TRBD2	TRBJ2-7	CASSKLAGGYEQYF	TGTGCCAGCAGCAAGCTAGCGGGAGGCTACGAGCAGTACTTC
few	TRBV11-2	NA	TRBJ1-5	CASSRNQGQPQHF	TGTGCCAGCAGTCGCAACCAGGGTCAGCCCCAGCATTTT
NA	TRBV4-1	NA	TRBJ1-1	CASSQPRQVGAFF	TGCGCCAGCAGCCAACCGAGACAGGTGGGGGCTTTCTTT
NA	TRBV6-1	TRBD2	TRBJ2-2	CASRLAGVGTGELFF	TGTGCCAGCAGGTTGGCGGGGGTGGGCACCGGGGAGCTGTTTTTT
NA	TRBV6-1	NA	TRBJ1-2	CASSLRREYGYTF	TGTGCCAGCAGTCTTAGACGGGAGTATGGCTACACCTTC
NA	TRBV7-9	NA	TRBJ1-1	CASSLDFRQPAFF	TGTGCCAGCAGCTTAGACTTTAGACAACCAGCTTTCTTT
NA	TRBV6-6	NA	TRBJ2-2	CASTEAGELFF	TGTGCCAGCACAGAGGCCGGGGAGCTGTTTTTT
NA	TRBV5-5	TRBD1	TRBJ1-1	CASSLAGTGGGTEAFF	TGTGCCAGCAGCTTGGCTGGGACAGGTGGAGGCACTGAAGCTTTCTTT
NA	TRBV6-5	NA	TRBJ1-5	CASWEYSNQPQHF	TGTGCCAGTTGGGAGTATAGCAATCAGCCCCAGCATTTT
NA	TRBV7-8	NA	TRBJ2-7	CASSLVQGRHNEQYF	TGTGCCAGCAGCTTAGTACAGGGAAGGCATAACGAGCAGTACTTC
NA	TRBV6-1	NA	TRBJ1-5	CASSGEGLSNQPQHF	TGTGCCAGCAGTGGCGAAGGACTTAGCAATCAGCCCCAGCATTTT